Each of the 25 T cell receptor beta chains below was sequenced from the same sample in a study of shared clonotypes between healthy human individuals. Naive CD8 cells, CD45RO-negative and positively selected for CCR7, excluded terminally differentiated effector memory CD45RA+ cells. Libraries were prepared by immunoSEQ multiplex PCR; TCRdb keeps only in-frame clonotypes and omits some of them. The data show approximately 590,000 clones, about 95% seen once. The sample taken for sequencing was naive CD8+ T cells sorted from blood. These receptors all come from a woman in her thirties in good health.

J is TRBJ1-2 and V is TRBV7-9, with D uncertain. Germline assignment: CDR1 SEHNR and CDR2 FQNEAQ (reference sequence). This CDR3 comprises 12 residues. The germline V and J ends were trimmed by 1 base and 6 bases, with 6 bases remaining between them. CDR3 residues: CASSLGGHGYTF. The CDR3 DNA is TGTGCCAGCAGCTTAGGAGGGCATGGCTACACCTTC. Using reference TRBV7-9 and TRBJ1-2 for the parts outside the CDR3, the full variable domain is DTGVSQNPRHKITKRGQNVTFRCDPISEHNRLYWYRQTLGQGPEFLTYFQNEAQLEKSRLLSDRFSAERPKGSFSTLEIQRTEQGDSAMYLCASSLGGHGYTFGSGTRLTVV.

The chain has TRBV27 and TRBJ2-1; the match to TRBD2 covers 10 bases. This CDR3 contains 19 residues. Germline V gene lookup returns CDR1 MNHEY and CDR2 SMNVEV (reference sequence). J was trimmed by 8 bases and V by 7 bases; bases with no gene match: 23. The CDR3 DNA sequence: TGTGCCAGCAAAGTAGCTTCACTAGCGGGAAGCCCCGCAGTCGATGAGCAGTTCTTC. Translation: CASKVASLAGSPAVDEQFF.

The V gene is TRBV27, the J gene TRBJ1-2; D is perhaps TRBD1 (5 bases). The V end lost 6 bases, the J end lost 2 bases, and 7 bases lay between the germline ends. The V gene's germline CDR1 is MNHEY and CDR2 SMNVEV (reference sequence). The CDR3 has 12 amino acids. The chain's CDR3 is CASRGGNYGYTF. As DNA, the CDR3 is TGTGCCAGCAGGGGGGGAAACTATGGCTACACCTTC.

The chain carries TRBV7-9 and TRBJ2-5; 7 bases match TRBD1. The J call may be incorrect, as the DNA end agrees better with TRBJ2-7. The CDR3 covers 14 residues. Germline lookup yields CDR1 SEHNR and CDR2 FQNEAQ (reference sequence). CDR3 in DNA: TGTGCCAGCAGCGATACCCCGACAGGGTACGAGCAGTACTTC. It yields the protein CASSDTPTGYEQYF.

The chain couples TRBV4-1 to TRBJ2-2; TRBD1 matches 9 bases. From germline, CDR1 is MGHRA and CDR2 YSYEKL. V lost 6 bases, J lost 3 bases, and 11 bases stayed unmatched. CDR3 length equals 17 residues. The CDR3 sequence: CASSRYRGLGYTGELFF. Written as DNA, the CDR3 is TGCGCCAGCAGTCGGTACAGGGGGCTAGGATACACCGGGGAGCTGTTTTTT.

In nucleotides, the CDR3 is TGTGCCAGCAGCGTACTGGGCGGGAGGACCGGGGAGCTGTTTTTT. Translating gives CASSVLGGRTGELFF. The gene calls are TRBV7-6 and TRBJ2-2; 8 nucleotides agree with TRBD2. Germline lookup yields CDR1 SGHVS and CDR2 FNYEAQ. There are 15 residues in the CDR3. V shed 5 bases, J shed 5 bases, and the junction held 7 bases outside the gene matches.

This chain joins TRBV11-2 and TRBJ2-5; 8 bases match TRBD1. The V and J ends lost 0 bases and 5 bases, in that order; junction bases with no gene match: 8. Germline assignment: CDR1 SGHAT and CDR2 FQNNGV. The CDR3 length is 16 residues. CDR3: CASSLDESGGQETQYF. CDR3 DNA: TGTGCCAGCAGCTTAGATGAATCAGGGGGCCAGGAGACCCAGTACTTC.

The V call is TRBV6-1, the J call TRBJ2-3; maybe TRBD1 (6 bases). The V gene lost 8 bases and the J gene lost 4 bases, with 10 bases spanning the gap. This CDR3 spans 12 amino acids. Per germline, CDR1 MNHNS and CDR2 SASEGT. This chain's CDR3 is CASSPGADTQYF. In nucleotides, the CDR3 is TGTGCCAGCTCGCCAGGGGCAGATACGCAGTATTTT.

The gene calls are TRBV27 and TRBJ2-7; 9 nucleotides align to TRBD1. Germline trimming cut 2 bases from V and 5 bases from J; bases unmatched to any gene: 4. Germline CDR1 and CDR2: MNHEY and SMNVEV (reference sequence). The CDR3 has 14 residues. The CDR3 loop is CASSLGTGFNEQYF. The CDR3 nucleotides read TGTGCCAGCAGTTTAGGGACAGGGTTTAACGAGCAGTACTTC.

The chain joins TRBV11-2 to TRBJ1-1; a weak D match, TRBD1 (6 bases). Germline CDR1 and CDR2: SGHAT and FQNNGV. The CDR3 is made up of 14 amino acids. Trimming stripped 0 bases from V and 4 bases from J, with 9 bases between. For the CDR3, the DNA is TGTGCCAGCAGCTTAGAGGGAGGGGGCACTGAAGCTTTCTTT. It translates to CASSLEGGGTEAFF.

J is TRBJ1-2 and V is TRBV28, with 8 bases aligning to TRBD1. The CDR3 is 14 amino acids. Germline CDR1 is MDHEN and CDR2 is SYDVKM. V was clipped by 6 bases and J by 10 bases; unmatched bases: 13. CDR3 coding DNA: TGTGCCAGCAGCCACATATCGGACAGGGCGGTCTACACCTTC. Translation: CASSHISDRAVYTF.

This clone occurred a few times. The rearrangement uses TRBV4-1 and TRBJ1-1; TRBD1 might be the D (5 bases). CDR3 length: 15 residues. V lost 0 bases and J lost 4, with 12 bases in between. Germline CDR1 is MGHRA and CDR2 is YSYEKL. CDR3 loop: CASSQDEGIFTEAFF. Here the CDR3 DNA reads TGCGCCAGCAGCCAAGATGAGGGGATTTTCACTGAAGCTTTCTTT.

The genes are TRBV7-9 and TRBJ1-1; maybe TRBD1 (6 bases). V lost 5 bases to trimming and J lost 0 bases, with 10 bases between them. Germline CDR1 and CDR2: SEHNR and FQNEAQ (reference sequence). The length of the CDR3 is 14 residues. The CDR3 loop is CASSLTGMNTEAFF. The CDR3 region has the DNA TGTGCCAGCAGCCTGACAGGTATGAACACTGAAGCTTTCTTT.

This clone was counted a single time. In DNA, the CDR3 is TGCGCCAGCAGCCTCTTTCCTTCGGCAGGGCCACTTTTCTTGGGGGCCAACGTCCTGACTTTC. It codes for CASSLFPSAGPLFLGANVLTF. This chain links TRBV4-1 with TRBJ2-6; D possibly corresponds to TRBD1 (5 bases). Germline lookup yields CDR1 MGHRA and CDR2 YSYEKL. The germline V and J ends were trimmed by 4 bases and 4 bases, with 29 bases remaining between them. The CDR3 runs 21 residues.

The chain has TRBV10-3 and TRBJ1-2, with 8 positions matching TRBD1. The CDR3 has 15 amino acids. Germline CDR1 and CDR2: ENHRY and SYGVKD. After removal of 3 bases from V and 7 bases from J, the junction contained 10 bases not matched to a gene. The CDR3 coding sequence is TGTGCCATCAGTGATTTACTGGACAGGGTAACTGGCTACACCTTC. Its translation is CAISDLLDRVTGYTF.

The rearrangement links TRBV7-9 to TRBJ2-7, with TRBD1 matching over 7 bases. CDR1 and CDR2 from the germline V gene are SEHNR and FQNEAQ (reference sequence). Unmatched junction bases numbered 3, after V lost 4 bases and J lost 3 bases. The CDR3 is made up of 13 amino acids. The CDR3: CASSYWDSYEQYF. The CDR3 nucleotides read TGTGCCAGCAGCTATTGGGACAGCTACGAGCAGTACTTC.

The CDR3 DNA is TGCGCCAGCAGCCCTTGGGGGCGTGTGGACGAGCAGTACTTC. This sequence encodes CASSPWGRVDEQYF. The rearrangement joins TRBV5-1 to TRBJ2-7, with a possible D match to TRBD1 (6 bases). This CDR3 has 14 residues. The germline V gene encodes CDR1 SGHRS and CDR2 YFSETQ. Trimming pared 4 bases from V and 5 bases from J, leaving 16 bases between.

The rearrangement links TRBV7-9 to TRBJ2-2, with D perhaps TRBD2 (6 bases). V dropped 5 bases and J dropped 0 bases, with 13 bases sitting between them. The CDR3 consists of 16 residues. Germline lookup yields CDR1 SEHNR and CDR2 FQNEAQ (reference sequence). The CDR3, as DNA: TGTGCCAGCAGCCGAACTGGCGGGGCGAACACCGGGGAGCTGTTTTTT. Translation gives CASSRTGGANTGELFF. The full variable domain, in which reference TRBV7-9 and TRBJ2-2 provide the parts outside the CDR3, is DTGVSQNPRHKITKRGQNVTFRCDPISEHNRLYWYRQTLGQGPEFLTYFQNEAQLEKSRLLSDRFSAERPKGSFSTLEIQRTEQGDSAMYLCASSRTGGANTGELFFGEGSRLTVL.

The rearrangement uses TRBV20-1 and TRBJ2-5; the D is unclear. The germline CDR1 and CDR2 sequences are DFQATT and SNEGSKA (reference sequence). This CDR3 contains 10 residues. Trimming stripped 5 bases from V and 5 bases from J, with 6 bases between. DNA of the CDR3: TGCAGTGCTGCGATGGAGACCCAGTACTTC. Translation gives CSAAMETQYF.

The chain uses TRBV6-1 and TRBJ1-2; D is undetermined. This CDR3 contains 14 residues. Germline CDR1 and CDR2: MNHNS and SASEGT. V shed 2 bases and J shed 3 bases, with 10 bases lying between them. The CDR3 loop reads CASSEIWQDYGYTF. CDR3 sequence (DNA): TGTGCCAGCAGTGAAATTTGGCAGGACTATGGCTACACCTTC.

CDR3 sequence: CASSLDDWGGQPQHF. The CDR3 DNA follows: TGTGCCAGCAGCTTAGATGATTGGGGCGGTCAGCCCCAGCATTTT. The gene calls are TRBV7-2 and TRBJ1-5, with D possibly matching TRBD1 (5 bases). Germline V gives CDR1 SGHTA, CDR2 FQGNSA. V was trimmed by 1 base and J by 6 bases, leaving 13 bases between them. This CDR3 is built from 15 residues. The entire variable domain, with the rest obtained from reference TRBV7-2 and TRBJ1-5, is as follows: GAGVSQSPSNKVTEKGKDVELRCDPISGHTALYWYRQSLGQGLEFLIYFQGNSAPDKSGLPSDRFSAERTGGSVSTLTIQRTQQEDSAVYLCASSLDDWGGQPQHFGDGTRLSIL.

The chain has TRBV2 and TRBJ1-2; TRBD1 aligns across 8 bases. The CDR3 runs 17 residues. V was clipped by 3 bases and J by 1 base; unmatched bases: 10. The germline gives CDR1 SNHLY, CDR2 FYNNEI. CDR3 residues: CASSDSLWTGLNYGYTF. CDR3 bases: TGTGCCAGCAGTGATTCGTTGTGGACAGGGCTTAACTATGGCTACACCTTC.

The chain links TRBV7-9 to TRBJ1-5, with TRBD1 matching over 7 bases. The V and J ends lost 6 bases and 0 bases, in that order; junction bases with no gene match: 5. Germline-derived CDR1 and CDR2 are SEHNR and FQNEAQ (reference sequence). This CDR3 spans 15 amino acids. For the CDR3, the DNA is TGTGCCAGCAGTTCCGACAGGGCTAGCAATCAGCCCCAGCATTTT. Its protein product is CASSSDRASNQPQHF.

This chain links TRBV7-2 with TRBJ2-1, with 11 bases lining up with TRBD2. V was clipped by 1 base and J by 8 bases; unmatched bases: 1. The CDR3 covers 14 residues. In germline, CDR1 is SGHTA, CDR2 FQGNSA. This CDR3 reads CASSLELAGDEQFF. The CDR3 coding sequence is TGTGCCAGCAGCTTAGAACTAGCGGGAGATGAGCAGTTCTTC.

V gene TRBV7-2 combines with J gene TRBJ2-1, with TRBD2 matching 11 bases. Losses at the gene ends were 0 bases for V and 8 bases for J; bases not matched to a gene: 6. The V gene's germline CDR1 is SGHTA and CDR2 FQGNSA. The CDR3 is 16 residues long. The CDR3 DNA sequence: TGTGCCAGCAGCTTAGCTGTAGCGGGAGGGCCGGATGAGCAGTTCTTC. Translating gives CASSLAVAGGPDEQFF.